Included here is one T cell receptor (beta chain) sequence, with context. What it binds is not known. These data belong to a study of immune cell composition in non-small cell lung cancer. Study outcomes and limitations: Overall clonality, unlike maximal tumour-associated clone frequency, did not predict TIL reactivity.

Trimming pared 3 bases from V and 0 bases from J, leaving 13 bases between. The germline V gene encodes CDR1 SGHRS and CDR2 YFSETQ. This CDR3 is built from 15 residues. Sequencing was performed with immunoSEQ multiplex PCR; in TCRdb, only in-frame clones are kept and a portion is missing. The table lists several thousand clones, approximately 77% of them singletons. Normal lung was sampled as far from the tumour as possible, at least 3 cm. The genes are TRBV5-1 and TRBJ2-7, with D perhaps matching TRBD2 (6 bases). The receptor was isolated from a human donor with non-small cell lung cancer. The sample was non-adjacent lung tissue. This chain's CDR3 is CASSSGTFSSYEQYF. DNA for the CDR3: TGCGCCAGCAGCTCCGGGACTTTTAGCTCCTACGAGCAGTACTTC.